This entry lists 9 T cell receptor beta chains sequenced from one sample in a study of blood T cell repertoires in COVID-19. Clones were sequenced by immunoSEQ multiplex PCR, and TCRdb holds only the in-frame ones, with some missing. This repertoire shows some 200,000 clones, roughly four fifths found once; its top ten account for roughly 6.9%. The sequenced material came from PBMCs or T cells enriched from blood (not recorded which). Source of these receptors: a man in his forties or fifties who had recovered from COVID-19.

The chain joins TRBV5-1 to TRBJ1-2; D call uncertain. This CDR3 has 17 amino acids. Trimming cost V 0 bases and J 4 bases, with 19 bases left between them. The germline gives CDR1 SGHRS, CDR2 YFSETQ. CDR3 protein: CASSLDARSVIVYGYTF. The CDR3 DNA is TGCGCCAGCAGCTTGGATGCGAGGAGTGTTATCGTCTATGGCTACACCTTC.

The V gene is TRBV15, the J gene TRBJ1-5; D call uncertain. Germline CDR1 and CDR2: LNHNV and YYDKDF (reference sequence). The CDR3 contains 15 residues. The germline V and J ends were trimmed by 6 bases and 6 bases, with 18 bases remaining between them. CDR3 sequence (DNA): TGTGCCACCAGTATGGGCCAGTCTTCAAGTCAGCCCCAGCATTTT. Translated, it gives CATSMGQSSSQPQHF.

V usage is TRBV5-1 and J usage is TRBJ2-3; D perhaps matches TRBD1 (6 bases). CDR3 length: 13 amino acids. Deletions cut 6 bases from V and 2 bases from J, with 10 bases between. Germline-derived CDR1 and CDR2 are SGHRS and YFSETQ. The CDR3 sequence is CASNRDTTDTQYF. The CDR3 bases are TGCGCCAGCAACAGGGATACCACAGATACGCAGTATTTT. The variable domain in full, with the rest retrieved from reference TRBV5-1 and TRBJ2-3, is KAGVTQTPRYLIKTRGQQVTLSCSPISGHRSVSWYQQTPGQGLQFLFEYFSETQRNKGNFPGRFSGRQFSNSRSEMNVSTLELGDSALYLCASNRDTTDTQYFGPGTRLTVL.

This chain joins TRBV9 and TRBJ1-2; D may be TRBD1 (6 bases). The germline V gene has CDR1 SGDLS and CDR2 YYNGEE. V shed 1 base and J shed 5 bases, with 9 bases lying between them. The CDR3 is made up of 13 amino acids. The CDR3 reads CASSVPGTYGYTF. CDR3 in DNA: TGTGCCAGCAGCGTACCCGGGACATATGGCTACACCTTC.

This clone was detected a few times. The rearrangement links TRBV6-5 to TRBJ1-2; maybe TRBD1 (5 bases). Trimming stripped 8 bases from V and 4 bases from J, with 17 bases between. CDR3 length: 14 amino acids. The germline V gene has CDR1 MNHEY and CDR2 SVGAGI. DNA for the CDR3: TGTGCCAGCTCCTACTCCGACAGACCCTATGGCTACACCTTC. The encoded protein is CASSYSDRPYGYTF.

This clone was observed once. The chain joins TRBV6-2 or TRBV6-3 to TRBJ2-7; D is perhaps TRBD1 (6 bases). This CDR3 spans 20 amino acids. The germline V gene encodes CDR1 MNHEY and CDR2 SVGEGT. V shed 2 bases and J shed 2 bases, with 28 bases lying between them. The DNA of the CDR3 is TGTGCCAGCAGTTACCTACGACAGGCACTCAACCGGGGAACTACCTACGAGCAGTACTTC. Translating gives CASSYLRQALNRGTTYEQYF.

This rearrangement joins TRBV24-1 to TRBJ1-5, with TRBD1 matching over 7 bases. This CDR3 spans 16 amino acids. CDR1 and CDR2 (germline): KGHDR, SFDVKD. The V and J ends lost 6 bases and 1 base, in that order; junction bases with no gene match: 8. The CDR3 is CATSQGGGGSNQPQHF. CDR3 sequence (DNA): TGTGCCACCAGTCAAGGGGGCGGAGGGAGCAATCAGCCCCAGCATTTT.

J is TRBJ1-6 and V is TRBV5-1; D not resolved. Germline V gene data show CDR1 as SGHRS and CDR2 as YFSETQ. CDR3 length: 17 residues. Trimming shortened V by 0 bases and J by 7 bases, and 17 bases separated the two germline ends. CDR3 nucleotides: TGCGCCAGCAGCTTGGAGGCTTCGGGGAGCGCGAATTCACCCCTCCACTTT. Translating it yields CASSLEASGSANSPLHF.

This chain uses TRBV4-2 with TRBJ1-6; 8 bases line up with TRBD1. CDR1 LGHNA and CDR2 YNFKEQ come from the germline V gene. The CDR3 length is 16 residues. V was clipped by 0 bases and J by 7 bases; unmatched bases: 5. CDR3 protein: CASSQETDRGNSPLHF. In DNA, the CDR3 is TGTGCCAGCAGCCAAGAAACTGACAGGGGAAATTCACCCCTCCACTTT.